These 5 T cell receptor beta chains originate from one sample sequenced in a study of cytomegalovirus exposure and HLA in healthy donors. The PCR was carried out with 60 Vbeta primers and 13 Jbeta primers. Sequencing used immunoSEQ multiplex PCR; TCRdb keeps in-frame clones, though not all of them. The sample consists of 170,000 or so clones, 75% to 85% of them appearing once. The sample was PBMCs. All receptors come from a man aged 25 to 40 in good health and CMV-seropositive.

The sample holds a few counts of this clone. This sequence joins TRBV28 and TRBJ2-7; D is possibly TRBD1 (6 bases). CDR1 and CDR2 from the germline V gene are MDHEN and SYDVKM. V was trimmed by 5 bases and J by 2 bases, leaving 22 bases between them. The CDR3 is made up of 17 amino acids. CDR3 in amino acids: CASSPINPGQTTYEQYF. The CDR3 DNA reads as TGTGCCAGCAGTCCGATCAACCCGGGACAAACCACCTACGAGCAGTACTTC.

This chain uses TRBV10-3 with TRBJ1-2, with TRBD1 as a possible D gene (6 bases). The CDR3 runs 15 residues. The germline V and J ends were trimmed by 0 bases and 5 bases, with 13 bases remaining between them. Germline CDR1 reads ENHRY; CDR2 reads SYGVKD. DNA of the CDR3: TGTGCCATCAGTGAGTCACCAGGGGAGAAATATGGCTACACCTTC. It translates to CAISESPGEKYGYTF.

The V call is TRBV7-3, the J call TRBJ2-1, with 8 bases identical to TRBD2. The germline V gene has CDR1 SGHTA and CDR2 FQGTGA. The CDR3 contains 16 residues. The V and J ends lost 5 bases and 3 bases, in that order; junction bases with no gene match: 9. The CDR3 sequence is CASSPAAGVGYNEQFF. CDR3 coding DNA: TGTGCCAGCAGCCCGGCAGCGGGAGTGGGCTACAATGAGCAGTTCTTC. Based on the CDR3 plus reference TRBV7-3 and TRBJ2-1, the full variable domain is GAGVSQTPSNKVTEKGKYVELRCDPISGHTALYWYRQSLGQGPEFLIYFQGTGAADDSGLPNDRFFAVRPEGSVSTLKIQRTERGDSAVYLCASSPAAGVGYNEQFFGPGTRLTVL.

About this clone: At the DNA level, this CDR3 is encoded by other sequences in the same sample as well. The rearrangement uses TRBV6-5 and TRBJ2-7; tentatively, D is TRBD2 (6 bases). Deletions cut 6 bases from V and 6 bases from J, with 9 bases between. This CDR3 is 11 amino acids long. CDR1 MNHEY and CDR2 SVGAGI come from the germline V gene. The CDR3 loop reads CASRRDSEQYF. CDR3 sequence (DNA): TGTGCCAGCAGGCGGGACTCCGAGCAGTACTTC.

The chain recombines TRBV19 with TRBJ2-4; 11 bases agree with TRBD2. Germline trimming cut 3 bases from V and 1 base from J; bases unmatched to any gene: 20. This CDR3 spans 22 amino acids. Germline-derived CDR1 and CDR2 are LNHDA and SQIVND (reference sequence). CDR3 sequence reads: CASSIRSPLSLAGVLAKNIQYF. The CDR3 coding sequence is TGTGCCAGTAGTATTAGATCACCCCTATCACTAGCGGGAGTCTTGGCCAAAAACATTCAGTACTTC.